The TCR beta chain under discussion was sequenced for a study of cytomegalovirus exposure and HLA in healthy donors. The donors formed part of the roughly 110-subject validation cohort, distinct from the roughly 600-subject first cohort. Study observations and caveats: Reports showed the classifier diagnosing cytomegalovirus status with high specificity and sensitivity. Some public TCRs appeared in many individuals, while most sequences were rare. Among TCR beta chains, those listed as cytomegalovirus-associated numbered fewer than 200.

Using immunoSEQ multiplex PCR, the repertoire was profiled, and TCRdb retains in-frame clones only, with some absent. The sample records about 260,000 clones, about nine tenths being singletons. On this clone: Its antigen is not identified.

In germline, CDR1 is SGHRS, CDR2 YFSETQ. Trimming shortened V by 1 base and J by 0 bases, and 10 bases separated the two germline ends. The CDR3 runs to 15 residues. The specimen was PBMCs. The clonotype originates from a woman in her thirties in good health and CMV-seronegative. The chain couples TRBV5-1 to TRBJ2-5; D is unresolved. The CDR3 DNA reads as TGCGCCAGCAGCTTGAGCAGTCAGTACCAAGAGACCCAGTACTTC. Residues: CASSLSSQYQETQYF.